The rows below give T cell receptor beta chains drawn from one sample of a study of blood T cell repertoires in COVID-19. The repertoire was sequenced with immunoSEQ multiplex PCR; TCRdb's copy has only in-frame clones and lacks some. This table has 250,000 to 300,000 clones, around 87% appearing once. The specimen sequenced was peripheral blood. These receptors came from a woman between 50 and 59 years old who had recovered from COVID-19. The CDR3 runs from the conserved cysteine through the conserved F or W. The order of the fields is clone size, V gene, J gene, D gene, CDR3 DNA, CDR3 protein. The D gene is left open where the match is weak. Expanded clones are given a class, and other clones once, few, many or no size at all.

abundance: -
v_gene: TRBV7-6
j_gene: TRBJ2-2
d_gene: -
CDR3nt: TGTGCCAGCAGCTTAGGCTCGGACACCGGGGAGCTGTTTTTT
CDR3aa: CASSLGSDTGELFF

abundance: -
v_gene: TRBV20-1
j_gene: TRBJ1-6
d_gene: -
CDR3nt: TGCAGTGCTAGTCGTTTAACCTATAATTCACCCCTCCACTTT
CDR3aa: CSASRLTYNSPLHF

abundance: -
v_gene: TRBV5-4
j_gene: TRBJ1-2
d_gene: TRBD1
CDR3nt: TGTGCCAGCAGCCGACAGGGAAACTATGGCTACACCTTC
CDR3aa: CASSRQGNYGYTF

abundance: -
v_gene: TRBV6-2/TRBV6-3
j_gene: TRBJ1-2
d_gene: -
CDR3nt: TGTGCCAGCAGTTTCAACTTAGGTACAGGGAACTATGGCTACACCTTC
CDR3aa: CASSFNLGTGNYGYTF

abundance: -
v_gene: TRBV5-1
j_gene: TRBJ2-7
d_gene: TRBD2
CDR3nt: TGCGCCAGCAGCTTGACCCTCTCTAGCGGGGGGGCTCCGTACGAGCAGTACTTC
CDR3aa: CASSLTLSSGGAPYEQYF

abundance: -
v_gene: TRBV5-5
j_gene: TRBJ2-7
d_gene: TRBD1
CDR3nt: TGTGCCAGCAGCTTCAGGACAGGGGCCTACGAGCAGTACTTC
CDR3aa: CASSFRTGAYEQYF

abundance: -
v_gene: TRBV5-1
j_gene: TRBJ2-7
d_gene: TRBD1
CDR3nt: TGCGCCAGCAGCTTAGTACAGGGGTCTAACTACGAGCAGTACTTC
CDR3aa: CASSLVQGSNYEQYF

abundance: -
v_gene: TRBV7-8
j_gene: TRBJ2-7
d_gene: -
CDR3nt: TGTGCCAGCAGCCGAGATCGCAGGGTCCACGAGCAGTACTTC
CDR3aa: CASSRDRRVHEQYF

abundance: -
v_gene: TRBV5-6
j_gene: TRBJ1-2
d_gene: TRBD1
CDR3nt: TGTGCCAGCAGCGGGGGACAGTTCTATGGCTACACCTTC
CDR3aa: CASSGGQFYGYTF

abundance: few
v_gene: TRBV7-3
j_gene: TRBJ2-1
d_gene: -
CDR3nt: TGTGCCAGCAGTTTCTCCGAGGGAGGTGAGCAGTTCTTC
CDR3aa: CASSFSEGGEQFF

abundance: -
v_gene: TRBV7-6
j_gene: TRBJ2-5
d_gene: TRBD2
CDR3nt: TGTGCCAGCAGCCTCACTAGGACGGGGGGAGAAGTGACCCAGTACTTC
CDR3aa: CASSLTRTGGEVTQYF

abundance: -
v_gene: TRBV15
j_gene: TRBJ1-3
d_gene: -
CDR3nt: TGTGCCACCAGCGTTAACAGGGATCGGTCTGGAAACACCATATATTTT
CDR3aa: CATSVNRDRSGNTIYF

abundance: -
v_gene: TRBV28
j_gene: TRBJ1-3
d_gene: TRBD1
CDR3nt: TGTGCCAGCAGCTCGTGGACAGGGGGAAACACCATATATTTT
CDR3aa: CASSSWTGGNTIYF